The clone carrying this TCR beta chain was detected many times. Germline CDR1 DFQATT, CDR2 SNEGSKA (reference sequence). The CDR3 is made up of 10 amino acids. The library targeted TCRbeta and was prepared with unique molecular identifiers. TCRdb itself ran the PCR reads through MiXCR, one entry per CDR3 protein. The repertoire holds over 70,000 distinct CDR3 sequences, with roughly 8% as singletons. These data originate in a study of T-cell reconstitution after alpha-beta-depleted transplantation in children. This sequence was found in a human donor who donated a stem cell graft to a child with congenital amegakaryocytic thrombocytopenia. The V gene is TRBV20-1, the J gene TRBJ1-2; perhaps TRBD1 as D (5 bases). This material consisted of PBMCs from the stem cell graft donor, taken from the stem cell graft. This chain's CDR3 is CRGTFDGYTF. The CDR3 DNA reads TGCAGGGGGACTTTCGATGGCTACACCTTC.